This entry lists 17 T cell receptor beta chains sequenced from one sample in a study of shared clonotypes between healthy human individuals. Only in-frame clones appear in the TCRdb table, and some are missing; sequencing was by immunoSEQ multiplex PCR. Among a few million clones, over 85% were seen once, and the ten largest hold over 0.12%. Material: naive CD4+ T cells sorted from blood. Subset noted: CD45RA+ positively selected. The receptors come from a young man in good health.

V gene TRBV7-9 combines with J gene TRBJ2-7; TRBD2 agrees at 10 bases. Germline-derived CDR1 and CDR2 are SEHNR and FQNEAQ (reference sequence). Losses at the gene ends were 5 bases for V and 3 bases for J; bases not matched to a gene: 13. The CDR3 runs to 17 residues. The DNA for the CDR3 is TGTGCCAGCAGCCTAGGGACTCTAGCGGGAGACGGCTACGAGCAGTACTTC. It is translated as CASSLGTLAGDGYEQYF.

The V gene is TRBV14, the J gene TRBJ1-1; 8 nucleotides align to TRBD1. CDR3 size: 15 residues. V shed 5 bases, J shed 4 bases, and the junction held 9 bases outside the gene matches. Per germline, CDR1 SGHDN and CDR2 FVKESK. CDR3 in amino acids: CASSKTGVEFTEAFF. The CDR3 coding sequence is TGTGCCAGCAGCAAGACAGGGGTCGAGTTCACTGAAGCTTTCTTT.

The rearrangement joins TRBV6-1 to TRBJ2-7, with 8 positions matching TRBD1. The CDR3 loop spans 14 amino acids. The germline V gene has CDR1 MNHNS and CDR2 SASEGT. The junction had 14 bases not matched to a gene; V was cut back by 11 bases and J by 5 bases. The CDR3 DNA follows: TGTGCCCAGCCGCAGGGGGCGCTTCACCACGAGCAGTACTTC. It specifies CAQPQGALHHEQYF.

The gene calls are TRBV5-1 and TRBJ2-7, with 10 bases identical to TRBD1. The CDR3 contains 13 residues. The junction had 6 bases not matched to a gene; V was cut back by 6 bases and J by 6 bases. Germline V gene sequence: CDR1 SGHRS, CDR2 YFSETQ. The DNA of the CDR3 is TGCGCCAGCACTCAGGGGACAGGGGTCGAGCAGTACTTC. Amino acids: CASTQGTGVEQYF.

V gene TRBV2 combines with J gene TRBJ2-4, with TRBD2 identical over 10 bases. This CDR3 comprises 18 residues. Germline loops: CDR1 SNHLY, CDR2 FYNNEI. Trimming at V came to 7 bases and at J to 0 bases, leaving 12 bases not matched to a gene. CDR3 sequence reads: CASTYGASGSLAKNIQYF. CDR3 DNA: TGTGCCAGCACGTACGGGGCTAGCGGGAGCTTAGCCAAAAACATTCAGTACTTC. Full variable domain (rest looked up from reference TRBV2 and TRBJ2-4): EPEVTQTPSHQVTQMGQEVILRCVPISNHLYFYWYRQILGQKVEFLVSFYNNEISEKSEIFDDQFSVERPDGSNFTLKIRSTKLEDSAMYFCASTYGASGSLAKNIQYFGAGTRLSVL.

The V gene is TRBV28, the J gene TRBJ1-2, with a weak D call TRBD1 (6 bases). V lost 8 bases and J 4 bases, leaving 17 bases between the germline ends. CDR1 MDHEN and CDR2 SYDVKM come from the germline V gene. The CDR3 consists of 14 residues. In nucleotides, the CDR3 is TGTGCCAGCTCGCCGGGGGGGGCTAGCTATGGCTACACCTTC. Protein: CASSPGGASYGYTF.

The chain joins TRBV5-6 to TRBJ2-2, with D perhaps TRBD2 (6 bases). Germline CDR1 and CDR2: SGHDT and YYEEEE. The germline V and J ends were trimmed by 4 bases and 4 bases, with 11 bases remaining between them. The CDR3 covers 14 residues. CDR3 DNA sequence: TGTGCCAGCAGCCCAGGACTACGCACCGGGGAGCTGTTTTTT. It is translated as CASSPGLRTGELFF.

The gene calls are TRBV4-1 and TRBJ1-1; D not resolved. This CDR3 is 15 amino acids long. Trimming left V 4 bases short and J 1 base short, with 13 bases between. Germline CDR1 is MGHRA and CDR2 is YSYEKL. As DNA, the CDR3 is TGCGCCAGCAGCCGACTCGGGTGGGCGAACACTGAAGCTTTCTTT. Amino acids: CASSRLGWANTEAFF.

V usage is TRBV7-2 and J usage is TRBJ2-4; D remains ambiguous. V was trimmed by 4 bases and J by 7 bases, leaving 17 bases between them. The CDR3 has 15 amino acids. Germline V CDR1 and CDR2: SGHTA, FQGNSA. CDR3 in amino acids: CASSSQVVGLNIQYF. CDR3 DNA: TGTGCCAGCAGCTCTCAGGTTGTGGGTTTGAACATTCAGTACTTC.

This sequence joins TRBV2 and TRBJ2-5; 7 bases are a match to TRBD1. CDR1 is SNHLY and CDR2 is FYNNEI in the germline V gene. V lost 6 bases to trimming and J lost 5 bases; unmatched junction nucleotides: 9. The CDR3 runs 14 residues. CDR3 bases: TGTGCCAGCAGCCACGGGACAGAACAGGAGACCCAGTACTTC. This translates into CASSHGTEQETQYF.

The CDR3 sequence is CASSPGRRPGGTF. In nucleotides, the CDR3 is TGTGCCAGCAGCCCCGGACGTCGACCTGGGGGGACCTTC. The genes are TRBV5-6 and TRBJ1-2, with a tentative D call TRBD1 (5 bases). The CDR3 length is 13 residues. CDR1 and CDR2 from the germline V gene are SGHDT and YYEEEE. V dropped 4 bases and J dropped 14 bases, with 21 bases sitting between them. The full variable domain, completed using reference TRBV5-6 and TRBJ1-2, is DAGVTQSPTHLIKTRGQQVTLRCSPKSGHDTVSWYQQALGQGPQFIFQYYEEEERQRGNFPDRFSGHQFPNYSSELNVNALLLGDSALYLCASSPGRRPGGTFGSGTRLTVV.

V gene TRBV5-6 combines with J gene TRBJ1-4; D is uncertain. The V and J ends lost 2 bases and 2 bases respectively, with 7 bases between them. The CDR3 sequence is 14 residues long. Germline V CDR1 and CDR2: SGHDT, YYEEEE. CDR3 in DNA: TGTGCCAGCAGCTTCGCCGGGACTAATGAAAAACTGTTTTTT. This codes for CASSFAGTNEKLFF.

This chain links TRBV19 with TRBJ1-2; D perhaps matches TRBD1 (6 bases). The CDR3 consists of 16 residues. With 3 bases removed from V and 7 bases from J, the gap between germline ends came to 21 bases. Germline V gene lookup returns CDR1 LNHDA and CDR2 SQIVND (reference sequence). CDR3 region: CASSINLGSRGGGYTF. The CDR3 nucleotides are TGTGCCAGTAGTATCAATTTGGGGTCCAGGGGCGGTGGCTACACCTTC.

The chain links TRBV15 to TRBJ2-5, with D possibly being TRBD2 (6 bases). The CDR3 totals 16 residues. V dropped 5 bases and J dropped 5 bases, with 21 bases sitting between them. The germline gives CDR1 LNHNV, CDR2 YYDKDF (reference sequence). CDR3 coding DNA: TGTGCCACCAGCCGATTACTGGGGGGAGTCGGCGAGACCCAGTACTTC. Residues: CATSRLLGGVGETQYF.

On this clone itself: The sample has other DNA sequences that encode this CDR3 too. This chain connects TRBV5-1 to TRBJ2-7, with TRBD2 as a possible D gene (6 bases). V was shortened by 1 base and J by 5 bases, with 10 bases between the two germline ends. In germline, CDR1 is SGHRS, CDR2 YFSETQ. CDR3 length equals 13 residues. The DNA of the CDR3 is TGCGCCAGCAGCTTGCGGGGGTTTGACGAGCAGTACTTC. This gives the protein CASSLRGFDEQYF.

The rearrangement uses TRBV7-9 and TRBJ2-5; D may be TRBD2 (5 bases). This CDR3 comprises 13 residues. Germline V gene data show CDR1 as SEHNR and CDR2 as FQNEAQ (reference sequence). The V and J ends lost 5 bases and 3 bases respectively, with 10 bases between them. CDR3 in DNA: TGTGCCAGCAGCCCGGGGTTTGAAGAGACCCAGTACTTC. Amino acid sequence: CASSPGFEETQYF.

With regard to this clone: Other DNA sequences from this sample encode an identical CDR3 as well. The chain couples TRBV18 to TRBJ1-1; 9 bases agree with TRBD1. The V gene's germline CDR1 is KGHSH and CDR2 LQKENI. Trimming removed 3 bases from V and 5 bases from J; junction bases left unmatched: 4. This CDR3 is built from 14 residues. The CDR3, as DNA: TGTGCCAGCTCACCGAGACAGGGGGGAACTGAAGCTTTCTTT. It specifies CASSPRQGGTEAFF.